These 7 T cell receptor beta chains originate from one sample sequenced in a study of blood T cell repertoires in COVID-19. Libraries were prepared by immunoSEQ multiplex PCR; TCRdb keeps only in-frame clonotypes and omits some of them. The sample has about 480,000 clones, roughly 90% seen once. Material: peripheral blood. The source of these receptors is a woman aged 30 to 39 with acute or convalescent COVID-19.

This chain joins TRBV6-5 and TRBJ1-1, with unresolved D. Trimming removed 7 bases from V and 3 bases from J, with 15 bases in between. CDR3 size: 14 residues. Germline V gene lookup returns CDR1 MNHEY and CDR2 SVGAGI. The CDR3 reads CASTPIGTDTEAFF. The CDR3 nucleotides are TGTGCCAGCACCCCCATTGGTACGGACACTGAAGCTTTCTTT.

The chain combines TRBV4-1 with TRBJ1-4; 9 positions agree with TRBD1. Per germline, CDR1 MGHRA and CDR2 YSYEKL. J was trimmed by 4 bases and V by 3 bases; bases with no gene match: 6. This CDR3 has 16 residues. The DNA of the CDR3 is TGCGCCAGCAGCCAGTCTCGGACAGGGGTTAATGAAAAACTGTTTTTT. Translating gives CASSQSRTGVNEKLFF.

V usage is TRBV5-4 and J usage is TRBJ1-4; D remains ambiguous. Trimming took 0 bases from V and 0 from J, leaving 6 bases between them. The CDR3 loop spans 15 amino acids. The germline V gene encodes CDR1 SGHNT and CDR2 YYREEE (reference sequence). The CDR3 protein is CASSLGGATNEKLFF. The CDR3 nucleotides read TGTGCCAGCAGCTTGGGGGGAGCAACTAATGAAAAACTGTTTTTT.

To note about this clone: Other DNA sequences of this sample code for an identical CDR3. The chain uses TRBV5-1 and TRBJ2-2, with D unclear. The CDR3 spans 11 residues. CDR1 is SGHRS, CDR2 YFSETQ, per germline. Trimming pared 2 bases from V and 7 bases from J, leaving 3 bases between. The CDR3 spells CASSFGGELFF. As DNA, the CDR3 is TGCGCCAGCAGCTTCGGCGGGGAGCTGTTTTTT.

This clone was found many times. The rearrangement uses TRBV25-1 and TRBJ2-2; maybe TRBD1 (8 bases). Germline lookup yields CDR1 MGHDK and CDR2 SYGVNS. The V end was cut by 4 bases, the J end by 5 bases, with 14 bases between. The CDR3 is 15 amino acids. The CDR3 nucleotides are TGTGCCAGCAGTGGCGGACAGGGAGGGACCGGGGAGCTGTTTTTT. This gives the protein CASSGGQGGTGELFF.

The chain carries TRBV9 and TRBJ2-1; tentative D call: TRBD1 (6 bases). The V and J ends lost 2 bases and 9 bases respectively, with 15 bases between them. Germline V CDR1 and CDR2: SGDLS, YYNGEE. CDR3 length equals 14 residues. CDR3 amino acids: CASSVQGTFGEQFF. CDR3 DNA: TGTGCCAGCAGCGTGCAGGGGACGTTTGGTGAGCAGTTCTTC.

This chain links TRBV5-1 with TRBJ2-7, with D possibly being TRBD2 (5 bases). The V gene's germline CDR1 is SGHRS and CDR2 YFSETQ. Trimming took off 1 base at V and 1 base at J, with 9 bases between the two ends. The CDR3 is made up of 14 amino acids. DNA of the CDR3: TGCGCCAGCAGCTTGATGCCGGGGTCCTACGAGCAGTACTTC. Its translation is CASSLMPGSYEQYF. Full variable domain (rest looked up from reference TRBV5-1 and TRBJ2-7): KAGVTQTPRYLIKTRGQQVTLSCSPISGHRSVSWYQQTPGQGLQFLFEYFSETQRNKGNFPGRFSGRQFSNSRSEMNVSTLELGDSALYLCASSLMPGSYEQYFGPGTRLTVT.